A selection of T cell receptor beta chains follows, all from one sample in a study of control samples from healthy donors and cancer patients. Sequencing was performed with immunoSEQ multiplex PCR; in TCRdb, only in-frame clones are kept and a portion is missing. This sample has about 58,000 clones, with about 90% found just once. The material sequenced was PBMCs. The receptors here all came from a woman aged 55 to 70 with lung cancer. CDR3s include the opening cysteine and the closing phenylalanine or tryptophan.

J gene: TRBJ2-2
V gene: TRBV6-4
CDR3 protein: CASSARPAGELFF

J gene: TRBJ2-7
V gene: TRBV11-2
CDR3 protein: CASSLMAAGGYYEQYF

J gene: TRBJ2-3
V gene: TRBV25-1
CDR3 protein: CASSEYGGQGASDTQYF

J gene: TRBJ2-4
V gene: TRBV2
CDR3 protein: CASRTGEIAKNIQYF

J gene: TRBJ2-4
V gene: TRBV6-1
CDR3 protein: CASSEALQVRQNIQYF

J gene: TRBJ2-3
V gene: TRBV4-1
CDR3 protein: CASSQVRLAGSDTQYF

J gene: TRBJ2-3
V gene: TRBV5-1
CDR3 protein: CASSLAWTDTQYF

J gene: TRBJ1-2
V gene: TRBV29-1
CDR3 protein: CSVEEGGAAVGGYTF

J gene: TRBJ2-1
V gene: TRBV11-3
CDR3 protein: CASSLAGTSSYNEQFF

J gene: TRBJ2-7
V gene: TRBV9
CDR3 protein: CASSVVRGGRVIEQYF

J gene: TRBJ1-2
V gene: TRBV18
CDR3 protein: CASSPGTPILYGYTF

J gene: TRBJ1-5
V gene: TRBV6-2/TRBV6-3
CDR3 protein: CASSYSGGNQPQHF

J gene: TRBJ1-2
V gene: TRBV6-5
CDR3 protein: CASRRKGTGASTF

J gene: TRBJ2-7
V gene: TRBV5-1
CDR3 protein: CASSLDGGSYEQYF

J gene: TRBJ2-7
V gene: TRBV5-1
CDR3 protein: CASSPQGASSYEQYF

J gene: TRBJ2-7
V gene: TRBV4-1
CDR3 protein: CASSPGQSYEQYF

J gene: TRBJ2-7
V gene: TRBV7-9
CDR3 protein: CASSTGTPYEQYF

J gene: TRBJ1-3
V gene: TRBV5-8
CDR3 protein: CASSRGHQLGNTIYF

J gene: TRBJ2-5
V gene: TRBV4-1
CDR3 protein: CASSPGLQQETQYF

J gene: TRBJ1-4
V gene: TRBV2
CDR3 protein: CASSTRPGYNEKLFF

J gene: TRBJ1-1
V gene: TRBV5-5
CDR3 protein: CASSLAVYLVRDTEAFF

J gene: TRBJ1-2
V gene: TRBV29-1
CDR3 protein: CSVGENYGYTF

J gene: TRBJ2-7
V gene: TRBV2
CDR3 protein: CASHSGSYEQYF

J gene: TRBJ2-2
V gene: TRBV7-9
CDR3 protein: CASGWANTGELFF

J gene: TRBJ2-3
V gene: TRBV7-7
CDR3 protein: CASSSRWTDTQYF

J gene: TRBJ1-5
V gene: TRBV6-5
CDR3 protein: CASSDQASNQPQHF

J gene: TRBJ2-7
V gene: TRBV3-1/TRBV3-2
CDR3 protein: CASSVKPRISYEQYF

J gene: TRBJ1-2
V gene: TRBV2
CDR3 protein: CASRPGTEEGYGYTF

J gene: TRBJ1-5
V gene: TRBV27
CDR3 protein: CASNNRQGDQPQHF

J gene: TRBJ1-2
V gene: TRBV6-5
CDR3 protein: CASSSQGVYYGYTF

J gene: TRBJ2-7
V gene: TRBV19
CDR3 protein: CASSEPGQGSYEQYF

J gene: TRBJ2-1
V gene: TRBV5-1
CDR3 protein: CASSTGPSGSSYNEQFF

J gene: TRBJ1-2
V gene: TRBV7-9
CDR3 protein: CASTSFNYGYTF

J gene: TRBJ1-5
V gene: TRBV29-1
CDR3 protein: CSVRDRNQPQHF

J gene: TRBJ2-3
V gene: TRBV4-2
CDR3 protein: CASSQDLGGPKPDTQYF

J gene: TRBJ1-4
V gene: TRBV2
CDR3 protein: CASRNFGEGVFF

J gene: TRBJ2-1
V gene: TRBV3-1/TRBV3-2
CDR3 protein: CASSVIAGGRSEQFF

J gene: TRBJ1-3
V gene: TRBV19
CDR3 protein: CASSPSVSGNTIYF

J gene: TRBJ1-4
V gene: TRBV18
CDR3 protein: CASSATFATNEKLFF

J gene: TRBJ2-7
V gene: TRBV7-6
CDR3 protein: CASSLDWNTYEQYF

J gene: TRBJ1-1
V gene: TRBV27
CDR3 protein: CASSLGTLSNTEAFF

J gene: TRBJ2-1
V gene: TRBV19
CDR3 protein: CASSNSGDSYNEQFF

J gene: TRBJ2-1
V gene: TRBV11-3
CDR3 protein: CASSPGTGNEQFF

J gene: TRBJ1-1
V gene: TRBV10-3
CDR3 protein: CAISESPGASTEAFF

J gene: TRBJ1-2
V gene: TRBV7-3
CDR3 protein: CASSLTAGADGYTF

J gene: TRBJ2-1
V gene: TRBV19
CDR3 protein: CASSNLLGSSGSISRNEQFF

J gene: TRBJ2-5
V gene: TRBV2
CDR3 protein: CASAPQETQYF

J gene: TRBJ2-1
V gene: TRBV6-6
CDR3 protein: CASIRREASNEQFF

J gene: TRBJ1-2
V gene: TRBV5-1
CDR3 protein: CASSLGPLDGYTF

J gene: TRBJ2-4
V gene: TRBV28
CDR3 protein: CASSLDRVGNIQYF

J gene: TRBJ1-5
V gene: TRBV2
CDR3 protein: CASTAGRSNQPQHF

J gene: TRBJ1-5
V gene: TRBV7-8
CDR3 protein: CASSFIVGTASNQPQHF

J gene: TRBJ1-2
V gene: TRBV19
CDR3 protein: CASSIDGVPGAADGYTF